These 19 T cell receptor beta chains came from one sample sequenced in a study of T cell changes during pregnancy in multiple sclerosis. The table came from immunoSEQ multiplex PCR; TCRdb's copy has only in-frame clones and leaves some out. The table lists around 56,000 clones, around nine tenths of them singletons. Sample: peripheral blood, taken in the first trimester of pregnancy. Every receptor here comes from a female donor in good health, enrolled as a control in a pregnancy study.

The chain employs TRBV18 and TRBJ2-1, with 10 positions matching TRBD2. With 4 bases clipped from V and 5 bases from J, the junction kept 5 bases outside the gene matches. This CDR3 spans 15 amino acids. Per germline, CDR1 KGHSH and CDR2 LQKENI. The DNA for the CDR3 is TGTGCCAGCTCACTAAGCGGGGGGGCCGACAATGAGCAGTTCTTC. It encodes CASSLSGGADNEQFF.

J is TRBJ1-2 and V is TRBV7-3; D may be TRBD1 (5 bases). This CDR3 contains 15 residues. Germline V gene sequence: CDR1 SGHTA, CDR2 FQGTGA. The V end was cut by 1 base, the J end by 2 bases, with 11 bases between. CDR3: CASSLNGGGNYGYTF. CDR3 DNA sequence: TGTGCCAGCAGCTTAAATGGGGGAGGGAACTATGGCTACACCTTC. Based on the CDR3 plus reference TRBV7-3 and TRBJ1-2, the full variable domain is GAGVSQTPSNKVTEKGKYVELRCDPISGHTALYWYRQSLGQGPEFLIYFQGTGAADDSGLPNDRFFAVRPEGSVSTLKIQRTERGDSAVYLCASSLNGGGNYGYTFGSGTRLTVV.

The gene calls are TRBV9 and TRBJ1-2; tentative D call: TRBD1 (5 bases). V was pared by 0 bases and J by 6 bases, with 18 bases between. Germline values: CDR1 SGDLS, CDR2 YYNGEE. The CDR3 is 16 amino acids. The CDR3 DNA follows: TGTGCCAGCAGCGTAGAAACCCAGGCAGGGAGGAATGGCTACACCTTC. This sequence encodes CASSVETQAGRNGYTF.

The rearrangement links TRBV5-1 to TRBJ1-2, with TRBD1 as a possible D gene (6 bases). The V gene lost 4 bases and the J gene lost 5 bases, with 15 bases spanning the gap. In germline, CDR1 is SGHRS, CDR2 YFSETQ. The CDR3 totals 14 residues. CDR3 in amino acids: CASSLASQGYGYTF. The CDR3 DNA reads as TGCGCCAGCAGCCTTGCCTCCCAGGGGTATGGCTACACCTTC.

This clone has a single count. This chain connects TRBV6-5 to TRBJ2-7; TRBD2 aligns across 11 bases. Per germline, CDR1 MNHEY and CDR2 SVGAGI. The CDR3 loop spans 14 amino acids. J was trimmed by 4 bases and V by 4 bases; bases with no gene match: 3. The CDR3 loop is CASSWASGGYEQYF. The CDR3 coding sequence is TGTGCCAGCAGTTGGGCTAGCGGGGGGTACGAGCAGTACTTC.

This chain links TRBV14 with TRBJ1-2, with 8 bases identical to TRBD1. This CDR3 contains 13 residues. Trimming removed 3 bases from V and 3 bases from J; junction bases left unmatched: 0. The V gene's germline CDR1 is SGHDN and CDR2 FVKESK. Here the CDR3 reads CASSQGQDYGYTF. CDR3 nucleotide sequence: TGTGCCAGCAGCCAGGGACAGGACTATGGCTACACCTTC.

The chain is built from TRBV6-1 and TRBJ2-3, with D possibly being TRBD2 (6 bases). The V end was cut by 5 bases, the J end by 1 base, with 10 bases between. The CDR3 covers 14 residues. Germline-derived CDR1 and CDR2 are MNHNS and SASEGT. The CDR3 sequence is CASSWGVGTDTQYF. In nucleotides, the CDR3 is TGTGCCAGCAGTTGGGGGGTCGGCACAGATACGCAGTATTTT.

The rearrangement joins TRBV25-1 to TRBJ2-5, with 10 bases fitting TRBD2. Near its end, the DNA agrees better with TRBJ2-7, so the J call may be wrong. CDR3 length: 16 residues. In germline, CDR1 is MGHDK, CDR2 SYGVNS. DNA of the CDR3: TGTGCCAGCAGTGCTCTAGCGGGGGCCAAAACCTACGAGCAGTACTTC. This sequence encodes CASSALAGAKTYEQYF.

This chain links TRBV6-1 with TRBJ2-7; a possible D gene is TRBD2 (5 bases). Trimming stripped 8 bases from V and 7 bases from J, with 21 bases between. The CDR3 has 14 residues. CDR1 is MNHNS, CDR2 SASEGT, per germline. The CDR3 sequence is CASDDTQEIAEQYF. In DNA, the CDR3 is TGTGCCAGCGACGACACGCAGGAGATAGCGGAGCAGTACTTC.

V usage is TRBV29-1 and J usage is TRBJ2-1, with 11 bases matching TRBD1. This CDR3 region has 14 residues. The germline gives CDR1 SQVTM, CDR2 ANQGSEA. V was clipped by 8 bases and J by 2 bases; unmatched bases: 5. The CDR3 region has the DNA TGCAGCACCGGGACAGGGGGTCCCTACAATGAGCAGTTCTTC. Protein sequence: CSTGTGGPYNEQFF.

CDR3 sequence reads: CASSSSSTGANYGYTF. In DNA, the CDR3 is TGTGCCAGCAGCTCCAGCTCGACAGGGGCTAACTATGGCTACACCTTC. The chain has TRBV7-9 and TRBJ1-2; TRBD1 aligns across 8 bases. Germline assignment: CDR1 SEHNR and CDR2 FQNEAQ (reference sequence). The CDR3 runs 16 residues. The junction had 7 bases not matched to a gene; V was cut back by 4 bases and J by 0 bases. Together with reference TRBV7-9 and TRBJ1-2, the CDR3 gives the full variable domain: DTGVSQNPRHKITKRGQNVTFRCDPISEHNRLYWYRQTLGQGPEFLTYFQNEAQLEKSRLLSDRFSAERPKGSFSTLEIQRTEQGDSAMYLCASSSSSTGANYGYTFGSGTRLTVV.

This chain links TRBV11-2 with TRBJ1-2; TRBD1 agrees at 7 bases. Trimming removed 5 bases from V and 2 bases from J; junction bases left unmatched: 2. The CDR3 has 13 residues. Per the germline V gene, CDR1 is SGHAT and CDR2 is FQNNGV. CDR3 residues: CASSPGQNYGYTF. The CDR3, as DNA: TGTGCCAGCAGCCCGGGACAGAACTATGGCTACACCTTC.

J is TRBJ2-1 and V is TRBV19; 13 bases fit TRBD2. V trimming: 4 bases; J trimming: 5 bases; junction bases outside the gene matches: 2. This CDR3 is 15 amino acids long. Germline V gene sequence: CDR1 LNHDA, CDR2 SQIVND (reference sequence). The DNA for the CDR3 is TGTGCCAGTAGTAGCGGACTAGCGGGAGACAATGAGCAGTTCTTC. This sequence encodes CASSSGLAGDNEQFF.

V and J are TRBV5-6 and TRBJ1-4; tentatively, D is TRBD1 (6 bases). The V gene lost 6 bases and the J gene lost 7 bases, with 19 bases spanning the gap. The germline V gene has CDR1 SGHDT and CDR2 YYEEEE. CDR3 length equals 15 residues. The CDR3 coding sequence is TGTGCCAGCACCCTGGAAGGGCAGGGGAGTGAAAAACTGTTTTTT. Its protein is CASTLEGQGSEKLFF.

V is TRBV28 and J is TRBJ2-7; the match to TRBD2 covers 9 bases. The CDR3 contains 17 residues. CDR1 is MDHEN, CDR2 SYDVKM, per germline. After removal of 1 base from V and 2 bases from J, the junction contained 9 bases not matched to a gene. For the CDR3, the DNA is TGTGCCAGCAGTTTATCCCCTTGGCGGGAGGGGGCCTACGAGCAGTACTTC. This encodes CASSLSPWREGAYEQYF.

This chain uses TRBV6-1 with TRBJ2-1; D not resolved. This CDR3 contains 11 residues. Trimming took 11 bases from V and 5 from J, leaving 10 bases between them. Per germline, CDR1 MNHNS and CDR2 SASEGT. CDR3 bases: TGTGCCGGAACGGCGGACAATGAGCAGTTCTTC. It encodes CAGTADNEQFF.

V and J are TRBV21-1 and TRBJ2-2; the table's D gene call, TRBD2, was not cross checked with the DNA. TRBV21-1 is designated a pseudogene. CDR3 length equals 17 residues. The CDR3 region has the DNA TGTGCCAGCAGCAACACGGGCGGGATGTCGGACACCGGGGAGCTGTTTTTT. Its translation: CASSNTGGMSDTGELFF.

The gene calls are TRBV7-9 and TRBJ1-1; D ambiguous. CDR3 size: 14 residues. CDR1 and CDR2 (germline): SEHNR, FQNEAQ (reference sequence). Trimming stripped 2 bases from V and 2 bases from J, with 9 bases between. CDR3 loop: CASSLTTPNTEAFF. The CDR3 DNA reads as TGTGCCAGCAGCTTAACCACACCCAACACTGAAGCTTTCTTT.

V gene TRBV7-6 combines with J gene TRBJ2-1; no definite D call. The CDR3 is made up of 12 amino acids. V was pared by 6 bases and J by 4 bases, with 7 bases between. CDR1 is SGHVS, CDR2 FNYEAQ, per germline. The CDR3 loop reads CASSPQYNEQFF. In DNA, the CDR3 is TGTGCCAGCAGTCCCCAATACAATGAGCAGTTCTTC.